The present T cell receptor (beta chain) was sequenced within a study of beta chain features in type 1 diabetes. Points from the study as a whole: There was a moderate but significant shortening of TCRB CDR3s in all four CD4+ subsets of Type 1 diabetes patients.

Note on this clone: Its antigen is unknown.

The whole isolated RNA underwent reverse transcription, so sequencing captured expressed TCRB transcripts. Mean read depth for naive, central memory and regulatory T cell samples was around 3.8 million reads. Some clones are missing from TCRdb's copy, which holds only in-frame ones; the method was immunoSEQ multiplex PCR. Among approximately 260,000 clones listed, 20% to 25% were seen once. This CDR3 has 15 residues. Germline assignment: CDR1 MGHRA and CDR2 YSYEKL. V shed 0 bases and J 8 bases; nucleotides not matched to a gene: 8. Material for sequencing was naive CD4+ T cells from blood. The V and J genes are TRBV4-1 and TRBJ1-2; 8 nucleotides match TRBD1. This clonotype was sampled from a woman in her twenties or thirties with type 1 diabetes. CDR3: CASSQERQGARGYTF. The DNA for the CDR3 is TGCGCCAGCAGCCAAGAGAGGCAGGGGGCGCGGGGCTACACCTTC.